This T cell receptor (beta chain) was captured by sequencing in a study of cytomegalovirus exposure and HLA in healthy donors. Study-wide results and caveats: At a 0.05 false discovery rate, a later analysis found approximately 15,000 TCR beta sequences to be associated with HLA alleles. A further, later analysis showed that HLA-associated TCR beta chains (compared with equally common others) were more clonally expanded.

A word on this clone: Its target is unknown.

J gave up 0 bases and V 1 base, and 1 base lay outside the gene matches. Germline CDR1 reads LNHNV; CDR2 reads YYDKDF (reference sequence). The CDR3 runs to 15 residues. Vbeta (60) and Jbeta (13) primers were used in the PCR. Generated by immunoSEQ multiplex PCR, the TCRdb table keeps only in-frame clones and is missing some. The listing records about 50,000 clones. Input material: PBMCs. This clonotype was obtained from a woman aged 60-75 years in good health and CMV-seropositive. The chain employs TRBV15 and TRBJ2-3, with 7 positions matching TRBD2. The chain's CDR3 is CATSRGGGSTDTQYF. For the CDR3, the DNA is TGTGCCACCAGCAGAGGGGGAGGGAGCACAGATACGCAGTATTTT.